The T cell receptor (beta chain) under discussion was sequenced for a study of T-cell reconstitution after alpha-beta-depleted transplantation in children. Study outcomes and limitations: There were some patients whose high TCRbeta diversity at day 60 came from surviving recipient T cells and thymic progenitors. Hyperexpanded clones declined; after one year, newly produced T cells mostly supplied diversity. After transplant, at about two months, alpha-beta T cells were reportedly derived from several hundred expanded graft clones.

This clonotype has a count of ten or more. Its specificity is not known. Molecular barcoding with unique molecular identifiers was used for the TCRbeta library. TCRdb passed the PCR reads through MiXCR, listing each CDR3 protein once. The data show some 300,000 distinct CDR3 sequences, with 10% seen just once and roughly 7% held by the top ten. This specimen consisted of PBMCs, obtained before TCRalphabeta/CD19-depleted stem cell transplant. The sequence derives from a boy in the first two years of life with acute myeloid leukemia, due to receive a stem cell transplant.

The CDR3 loop reads CASSYSVGTDTQYF. The DNA of the CDR3 is TGTGCCAGCAGTTACTCGGTCGGCACAGATACGCAGTATTTT. V is TRBV28 and J is TRBJ2-3; D remains unclear. Germline V lookup: CDR1 MDHEN, CDR2 SYDVKM. Trimming removed 4 bases at V and 1 base at J, with 9 bases between. This CDR3 has 14 amino acids.